This T cell receptor (beta chain) was recovered during a study of T cells in Graves' hyperthyroidism and ophthalmopathy (dated by TCRdb to about 2019). Concerning the study at large: Peripheral blood was sampled at the time of initial diagnosis, prior to any treatment. Whether ophthalmopathy could be predicted prospectively was tested in an independent validation cohort made up of about 20 hyperthyroidism patients plus 17 patients who later progressed to ophthalmopathy. To identify TCR V-J signatures that set the groups apart, the researchers used a discovery cohort of 90 to 100 patients, made up of roughly 45 with Graves' ophthalmopathy and 57 with stable Graves' hyperthyroidism. In addition, the study compared T-cell repertoires in thyroid tissue and in blood from five or six Graves' hyperthyroidism patients. After blood sampling, hyperthyroidism patients were treated with methimazole at a starting dose of 30 mg daily, and ophthalmopathy patients were treated with high-dose intravenous methylprednisolone. The roughly 91 discovery patients were randomly divided into training and test sets at a 7:3 ratio. The paper reports TCR Vbeta CDR3 sequencing of over 120 peripheral blood samples: around 41 ophthalmopathy, about 75 hyperthyroidism and around 17 progressor patients. The paper's findings and limits, for the study overall: No statistical method was used to set the sample size in advance, and investigators knew the group allocation. Most expanded thyroid clonotypes (frequency above 0.001) were also detected in blood, suggesting blood repertoires may reflect thyroid immune responses. During validation, the model predicted progression to ophthalmopathy a median of about 5.9 months ahead of onset, with roughly 65% sensitivity and 72.22% specificity. In cross-validation, a model built on a 13 V-J signature told ophthalmopathy apart from stable hyperthyroidism with 85% to 90% sensitivity and about 81% specificity, and in testing the same model reached 80%/75%.

On this clonotype: The clone's antigen remains unknown. The sample holds no much larger clone one base away, and base qualities are not on file.

Stable Graves' hyperthyroidism was defined as no progression to ophthalmopathy during 18 months of follow-up. Hyperthyroidism patients were newly diagnosed, with disease duration under 2 months, and aged 18 to 65 years. Any patient with an uncontrolled infection, another autoimmune disease, pregnancy or lactation was excluded. Diagnoses were based on clinical symptoms, serum thyroxine and TRAb, thyroid ultrasound and orbital computed tomography. PBMCs were isolated from about 10 ml of fresh peripheral blood by Ficoll-Paque density gradient centrifugation. Trizol reagent was used to extract total RNA, and RNA quality was then checked on an Agilent 2100 Bioanalyzer. The TCR beta CDR3 regions were amplified from RNA transcripts. For the first round of RT-PCR on the TCR CDR3, the HTBI primer set was used together with the Qiagen OneStep RT-PCR kit. The libraries were constructed in a second round of multiplex PCR and then size-selected and purified. Paired-end sequencing of the libraries was performed with 100 bp reads on an Illumina HiSeq2000. In the paper's pipeline: Raw data were processed with SOAPnuke, discarding reads with adapters, uncalled bases, mean Phred below 15, or no exact constant-primer or identifier match. High-quality paired reads were merged using COPE v1.2.5, and each unique nucleotide sequence was defined as a clonotype. Clonotypes were aligned to IMGT TRBV, TRBD and TRBJ reference segments using MiTCR v1.1. The analysis was restricted to V-J combinations with a frequency above 0.0001, which together covered 99% to 99.2% of the repertoires. The TCS score was defined as the ratio of F50 (clonal expansion) to E x V (chaos), calculated using BLOSUM62-based TCRdist between CDR3 peptides within each V-J. Welch's t-statistics and random forest reduced 450 to 600 V-J features to roughly 13, which were used in a naive Bayes classifier (R e1071). Using fastp at Q25 and MiXCR, TCRdb reprocessed the public reads and kept productive beta chains. Each record represents a unique CDR3 protein, reported with the most common genes and DNA among its rows. The V and J calls here are based on TCRdb, not the publication. Recorded for this sample are some 760,000 distinct CDR3 sequences; 14% of them occurred a single time. The ten largest clonotypes hold around 9.6% of the sample.

The sequencing sample was made of blood. The origin of this receptor is a young woman with Graves' hyperthyroidism.

The CDR3 sequence is CASSPLISGMRDEQFF. The nucleotides read TGTGCCAGCAGCCCGTTAATTTCCGGGATGCGCGATGAGCAGTTCTTC. This chain joins TRBV28 to TRBJ2-1; D gene: possibly TRBD2, on 5 matching bases. Per the germline V gene, MDHEN is the CDR1 and SYDVKM is the CDR2. The trim is 6 bases for V and 8 bases for J, with a gap of 23 bases between the germline ends. Spanning cysteine to phenylalanine, the CDR3 consists of 16 amino acids. Just CDR3 DNA is preserved here, 48 bases in frame from base 1.